Presented here are 32 T cell receptor beta chains from one specimen sequenced in a study of cytomegalovirus exposure and HLA in healthy donors. The PCR ran on 60 Vbeta and 13 Jbeta primers. The assay was immunoSEQ multiplex PCR, and TCRdb's table has in-frame clones only and misses some. Altogether under 75,000 clones are present, 65% to 70% being singletons, with the ten largest covering around a sixth. The sequencing sample was made of PBMCs. The receptors derive from a man aged 40-50 years in good health and CMV-seropositive.

The genes are TRBV5-6 and TRBJ1-1; unclear D gene. This CDR3 is built from 14 residues. V was cut by 0 bases and J by 0 bases, with 6 bases left in between. CDR1 SGHDT and CDR2 YYEEEE come from the germline V gene. The CDR3 spells CASSLGLLNTEAFF. CDR3 DNA: TGTGCCAGCAGCTTGGGGCTCCTGAACACTGAAGCTTTCTTT.

The rearrangement joins TRBV6-1 to TRBJ2-3; 7 nucleotides match TRBD2. There are 15 residues in the CDR3. Germline trimming cut 4 bases from V and 1 base from J; bases unmatched to any gene: 5. CDR1 is MNHNS, CDR2 SASEGT, per germline. DNA for the CDR3: TGTGCCAGCAGTGTACTAGCGCTGGGCACAGATACGCAGTATTTT. Residues: CASSVLALGTDTQYF.

The chain carries TRBV7-9 and TRBJ2-5; possibly TRBD1 for D (6 bases). The end of the DNA fits TRBJ2-7 better, so the J call may be wrong. Germline CDR1 SEHNR, CDR2 FQNEAQ (reference sequence). The CDR3 length is 15 residues. CDR3 amino acids: CASSSLGTRIYEQYF. CDR3 nucleotides: TGTGCCAGCAGCTCGTTAGGGACAAGAATCTACGAGCAGTACTTC.

This chain joins TRBV7-7 and TRBJ1-3, with a possible D match to TRBD1 (5 bases). Germline-derived CDR1 and CDR2 are SSHAT and FNYEAQ (reference sequence). The CDR3 is made up of 13 amino acids. CDR3 DNA: TGTGCTAGTTCGAAGGGGTCTGGAAACACCATATATTTT. Protein: CASSKGSGNTIYF.

This clone came up a few times. The V gene is TRBV29-1, the J gene TRBJ2-5; a possible D gene is TRBD1 (5 bases). The CDR3 covers 13 residues. Looked up from germline, CDR1 is SQVTM and CDR2 is ANQGSEA. V lost 8 bases and J lost 1, with 14 bases in between. The CDR3 loop reads CSSAQGAQETQYF. The CDR3 DNA follows: TGCAGCTCGGCGCAGGGCGCCCAAGAGACCCAGTACTTC.

This chain uses TRBV7-2 with TRBJ2-1, with 11 positions matching TRBD2. The CDR3 consists of 16 residues. V trimming: 3 bases; J trimming: 7 bases; junction bases outside the gene matches: 8. Per germline, CDR1 SGHTA and CDR2 FQGNSA. CDR3 sequence (DNA): TGTGCCAGCAGCTTGGTAGCGGGGGGGCCGAGGAATGAGCAGTTCTTC. This codes for CASSLVAGGPRNEQFF.

V gene TRBV6-4 combines with J gene TRBJ1-3; 7 nucleotides match TRBD1. The germline gives CDR1 MRHNA, CDR2 SNTAGT. The CDR3 extends over 16 amino acids. V shed 2 bases and J 0 bases; nucleotides not matched to a gene: 4. The CDR3 sequence is CASSDRDSFSGNTIYF. CDR3 nucleotides: TGTGCCAGCAGTGACCGGGACAGTTTCTCTGGAAACACCATATATTTT.

The J gene is TRBJ2-7, the V gene TRBV29-1, with 8 nucleotides matching TRBD2. Germline CDR1 reads SQVTM; CDR2 reads ANQGSEA. V shed 5 bases and J 6 bases; nucleotides not matched to a gene: 9. The CDR3 is 13 residues long. The CDR3 DNA is TGCAGCGTTTATAGCGGGACTTCTAGCGAGCAGTACTTC. It yields the protein CSVYSGTSSEQYF.

The chain has TRBV5-1 and TRBJ2-5; D uncertain. V shed 3 bases and J shed 5 bases, with 14 bases lying between them. Germline CDR1 is SGHRS and CDR2 is YFSETQ. The CDR3 spans 14 residues. The CDR3 reads CASSSMLAGETQYF. CDR3 DNA: TGCGCCAGCAGCTCGATGCTGGCCGGGGAGACCCAGTACTTC.

V gene TRBV6-4 combines with J gene TRBJ2-2; D gene ambiguous. From germline, CDR1 is MRHNA and CDR2 SNTAGT. The CDR3 sequence is 13 residues long. V was cut by 3 bases and J by 5 bases, with 7 bases left in between. CDR3 residues: CASSEMETGELFF. CDR3 sequence (DNA): TGTGCCAGCAGTGAAATGGAGACCGGGGAGCTGTTTTTT.

This clone was seen only once. The rearrangement joins TRBV4-2 to TRBJ1-1; 7 bases line up with TRBD1. With V trimmed by 1 base and J by 4 bases, 9 bases remained unmatched. The germline V gene has CDR1 LGHNA and CDR2 YNFKEQ. The CDR3 has 16 residues. CDR3: CASSQGTNRGSTEAFF. CDR3 DNA sequence: TGTGCCAGCAGCCAAGGTACAAACAGGGGAAGCACTGAAGCTTTCTTT.

This chain uses TRBV10-3 with TRBJ1-2; perhaps TRBD1 as D (5 bases). Trimming pared 2 bases from V and 7 bases from J, leaving 11 bases between. This CDR3 contains 13 residues. Germline V gene lookup returns CDR1 ENHRY and CDR2 SYGVKD. CDR3 nucleotides: TGTGCCATCAGTGAGGGCAGGGAAGGTGGCTACACCTTC. It yields the protein CAISEGREGGYTF.

This CDR3 reads CASSRRDRNFPELFF. The CDR3 DNA is TGTGCCAGTAGTCGCCGGGACAGAAATTTCCCGGAGCTGTTTTTT. This chain joins TRBV19 and TRBJ2-2, with TRBD1 matching 7 bases. The CDR3 covers 15 residues. V lost 5 bases and J lost 10; bases outside the gene matches: 13. Germline loops: CDR1 LNHDA, CDR2 SQIVND (reference sequence).

The chain links TRBV7-2 to TRBJ1-1, with TRBD1 identical over 9 bases. Germline loops: CDR1 SGHTA, CDR2 FQGNSA. The CDR3 contains 17 residues. V lost 5 bases to trimming and J lost 0 bases; unmatched junction nucleotides: 10. This CDR3 is CASSIKQGAPVNTEAFF. Here the CDR3 DNA reads TGTGCCAGCAGCATAAAACAGGGGGCGCCGGTGAACACTGAAGCTTTCTTT.

The chain is built from TRBV5-1 and TRBJ2-2; 8 bases fit TRBD1. This CDR3 is 17 amino acids long. Germline-derived CDR1 and CDR2 are SGHRS and YFSETQ. V lost 1 base and J lost 2; bases outside the gene matches: 7. CDR3 sequence reads: CASSLYGTGFNTGELFF. CDR3 bases: TGCGCCAGCAGCTTGTACGGGACAGGATTCAACACCGGGGAGCTGTTTTTT. Variable domain in full (rest from reference TRBV5-1 and TRBJ2-2): KAGVTQTPRYLIKTRGQQVTLSCSPISGHRSVSWYQQTPGQGLQFLFEYFSETQRNKGNFPGRFSGRQFSNSRSEMNVSTLELGDSALYLCASSLYGTGFNTGELFFGEGSRLTVL.

The chain joins TRBV15 to TRBJ2-1; a possible D gene is TRBD2 (5 bases). V was cut by 3 bases and J by 8 bases, with 20 bases left in between. Per the germline V gene, CDR1 is LNHNV and CDR2 is YYDKDF (reference sequence). This CDR3 spans 16 amino acids. The CDR3 is CATSRHPGLENDEQFF. CDR3 in DNA: TGTGCCACCAGCAGGCATCCCGGACTGGAGAACGATGAGCAGTTCTTC. Filled out from reference TRBV15 and TRBJ2-1, the complete variable domain reads DAMVIQNPRYQVTQFGKPVTLSCSQTLNHNVMYWYQQKSSQAPKLLFHYYDKDFNNEADTPDNFQSRRPNTSFCFLDIRSPGLGDTAMYLCATSRHPGLENDEQFFGPGTRLTVL.

This chain uses TRBV30 with TRBJ2-2; TRBD1 aligns across 9 bases. There are 13 residues in the CDR3. J was trimmed by 8 bases and V by 3 bases; bases with no gene match: 4. Germline CDR1 is GTSNPN and CDR2 is SVGIG (reference sequence). CDR3 sequence: CAWSRQGVGELFF. The CDR3 DNA reads as TGTGCCTGGAGCCGACAGGGGGTGGGGGAGCTGTTTTTT.

The table lists this clone with a few counts. The chain is built from TRBV6-4 and TRBJ2-5; D possibly corresponds to TRBD2 (5 bases). This CDR3 region has 13 residues. Germline-derived CDR1 and CDR2 are MRHNA and SNTAGT. Trimming took off 5 bases at V and 5 bases at J, with 12 bases between the two ends. The CDR3 here is CASSPIPGETQYF. The DNA of the CDR3 is TGTGCCAGCAGTCCGATCCCGGGGGAGACCCAGTACTTC.

V usage is TRBV2 and J usage is TRBJ2-5; D unresolved. Per germline, CDR1 SNHLY and CDR2 FYNNEI. V lost 10 bases to trimming and J lost 5 bases, with 11 bases between them. The CDR3 runs to 11 residues. The CDR3 sequence: CATNKEETQYF. CDR3 nucleotides: TGTGCCACCAACAAGGAGGAGACCCAGTACTTC.

In this sample, this clone turned up a few times. The genes are TRBV29-1 and TRBJ2-7; 8 bases are shared with TRBD1. Unmatched junction bases numbered 8, after V lost 8 bases and J lost 2 bases. CDR1 is SQVTM and CDR2 is ANQGSEA in the germline V gene. This CDR3 comprises 13 residues. Here the CDR3 reads CSTRDRNTYEQYF. CDR3 DNA: TGCAGCACCCGGGACAGGAACACCTACGAGCAGTACTTC.

In its sample, this clone ranks as medium-sized. J is TRBJ2-3 and V is TRBV9; 7 bases line up with TRBD1. The trim removed 0 bases at V and 3 bases at J, leaving 4 bases unmatched. This CDR3 is 15 amino acids long. Germline lookup yields CDR1 SGDLS and CDR2 YYNGEE. The CDR3 sequence: CASSVEGARTDTQYF. As DNA, the CDR3 is TGTGCCAGCAGCGTAGAGGGGGCTAGAACAGATACGCAGTATTTT.

The J gene is TRBJ2-1, the V gene TRBV4-3; TRBD2 matches at 7 bases. With 3 bases clipped from V and 15 bases from J, the junction kept 8 bases outside the gene matches. The CDR3 runs 12 residues. Germline lookup yields CDR1 LGHNA and CDR2 YSLEER. The CDR3, as DNA: TGCGCCAGCAGCCAGCTGGCGGGGGTACTGTTCTTC. Amino acids: CASSQLAGVLFF.

V gene TRBV6-1 combines with J gene TRBJ2-2, with D tentatively TRBD1 (6 bases). The CDR3 sequence is 13 residues long. Trimming left V 6 bases short and J 5 bases short, with 10 bases between. The germline V gene has CDR1 MNHNS and CDR2 SASEGT. CDR3 bases: TGTGCCAGCAGAGACAGGCTAACCGGGGAGCTGTTTTTT. Residues: CASRDRLTGELFF.

V usage is TRBV7-2 and J usage is TRBJ1-1, with 7 positions matching TRBD1. The CDR3 sequence is 14 residues long. V dropped 4 bases and J dropped 4; count of bases not matched to a gene: 6. Germline CDR1 SGHTA, CDR2 FQGNSA. The CDR3 DNA reads as TGTGCCAGCAGCTACATGACAGGGAGCACTGAAGCTTTCTTT. Protein product: CASSYMTGSTEAFF.

The chain combines TRBV5-1 with TRBJ2-5, with D possibly being TRBD1 (6 bases). The V gene's germline CDR1 is SGHRS and CDR2 YFSETQ. Trimming removed 4 bases at V and 1 base at J, with 17 bases between. The CDR3 totals 16 residues. In DNA, the CDR3 is TGCGCCAGCAGCCAGCTTAAGATGGACAGCCAAGAGACCCAGTACTTC. This gives the protein CASSQLKMDSQETQYF.

This chain links TRBV5-6 with TRBJ1-5; TRBD1 matches at 9 bases. V lost 4 bases to trimming and J lost 4 bases; unmatched junction nucleotides: 9. From germline, CDR1 is SGHDT and CDR2 YYEEEE. The CDR3 is 16 amino acids. The DNA of the CDR3 is TGTGCCAGCAGCCGAGGGACAGGGACTAATAATCAGCCCCAGCATTTT. Translating it yields CASSRGTGTNNQPQHF.

The genes are TRBV13 and TRBJ2-7; the D gene is possibly TRBD1 (6 bases). Trimming took 4 bases from V and 5 from J, leaving 15 bases between them. This CDR3 has 14 residues. Germline assignment: CDR1 PRHDT and CDR2 FYEKMQ (reference sequence). CDR3 DNA: TGTGCCAGCAGCTCCTCTACAGGGTTCCACGAGCAGTACTTC. Translation: CASSSSTGFHEQYF.

J is TRBJ2-7 and V is TRBV30; TRBD1 agrees at 11 bases. Germline V CDR1 and CDR2: GTSNPN, SVGIG (reference sequence). This CDR3 spans 15 amino acids. The trim removed 0 bases at V and 0 bases at J, leaving 1 base unmatched. The CDR3 region is CAWSVGTGGSYEQYF. For the CDR3, the DNA is TGTGCCTGGAGTGTGGGGACAGGGGGCTCCTACGAGCAGTACTTC.

V gene TRBV14 combines with J gene TRBJ1-2; D is possibly TRBD1 (5 bases). The germline V gene has CDR1 SGHDN and CDR2 FVKESK. Trimming removed 3 bases from V and 2 bases from J, with 19 bases in between. The CDR3 is 17 amino acids. CDR3 amino acids: CASSQVLGVSDNYGYTF. The DNA of the CDR3 is TGTGCCAGCAGCCAGGTCTTAGGGGTCTCAGACAACTATGGCTACACCTTC.

There are a few counts of this clone. The rearrangement links TRBV7-9 to TRBJ1-2; TRBD1 matches 7 bases. Germline CDR1 is SEHNR and CDR2 is FQNEAQ (reference sequence). The V segment lost 5 bases and the J segment 5 bases; nucleotides outside the gene matches: 11. CDR3 length: 15 residues. The CDR3 nucleotides read TGTGCCAGCAGCATCGGACAGGAACTAGGGTATGGCTACACCTTC. Translating gives CASSIGQELGYGYTF.

V usage is TRBV7-9 and J usage is TRBJ2-7; D gene unclear. Germline lookup yields CDR1 SEHNR and CDR2 FQNEAQ (reference sequence). Trimming stripped 5 bases from V and 1 base from J, with 18 bases between. The CDR3 length is 16 residues. The CDR3 reads CASSPLAVTTSYEQYF. CDR3 DNA: TGTGCCAGCAGCCCCTTAGCCGTTACTACTTCCTACGAGCAGTACTTC.

Only a few counts were recorded for this clone. The chain recombines TRBV6-1 with TRBJ1-2; 7 nucleotides agree with TRBD1. Losses at the gene ends were 2 bases for V and 5 bases for J; bases not matched to a gene: 8. Germline CDR1 reads MNHNS; CDR2 reads SASEGT. The CDR3 covers 15 residues. This CDR3 reads CASSETLTGRYGYTF. The CDR3 DNA sequence: TGTGCCAGCAGTGAAACACTGACAGGGCGGTATGGCTACACCTTC.